This TCR beta chain is drawn from a study of T cells in Graves' hyperthyroidism and ophthalmopathy. From germline, CDR1 is ENHRY and CDR2 SYGVKD. CDR3 length equals 17 residues. Amplified TCR beta CDR3 regions derived from RNA transcripts. The HTBI set primed first-round TCR CDR3 RT-PCR. TCRdb passed the multiplex PCR reads through MiXCR, listing each CDR3 protein once. The sample has hundreds of thousands of distinct CDR3 sequences, more than 45% seen once; the top ten hold roughly 8.2%. Aged 18 to 65, the patients had hyperthyroidism that was newly diagnosed and had lasted under 2 months. This clonotype has a handful of counts. What it binds is not known. One end of the junction varies from germline; a read error may be responsible. General study results and limits: Appearing also in blood were most of the thyroid clonotypes expanded above 0.001.

The V gene is TRBV10-3, the J gene TRBJ1-5; 10 bases align to TRBD1. Source material: peripheral blood or thyroid tissue (not recorded which). The TCR was taken from a young woman with Graves' hyperthyroidism. CDR3 coding DNA: TGTGCCAGCAGTTACTCCGGACAGGGGGAGATAAATCAGCCCCAGCATTTT. Translation gives CASSYSGQGEINQPQHF.